This entry describes one T cell receptor (beta chain). Its antigen is still unknown. Both TRBC1 and TRBC2 were covered by a beta constant-region primer of two equimolar oligonucleotides. Nested alpha and beta constant-region primers with the SP2 primer drove four PCR rounds on ligated cDNA. TCRdb processed the UMI-ligation and nested PCR reads anew with MiXCR; each CDR3 protein has one entry. The sample holds about 150,000 distinct CDR3 sequences, 22% seen once. Trimming pared 3 bases from V and 5 bases from J, leaving 13 bases between. CDR1 SQVTM and CDR2 ANQGSEA come from the germline V gene. The CDR3 is 13 residues long. The source of the sample is a study of naive and memory T cell subsets. Study-wide results and limits: Especially in CD8 cells, naive repertoires contained a few larger clonotypes, possibly CD45RA-re-expressing memory cells.

The V call is TRBV29-1, the J call TRBJ2-5; D uncertain. Sequencing was carried out using naive CD4+ T cells from blood. The source of this sequence is a human donor in good health. CDR3: CSVDMAAGETQYF. Here the CDR3 DNA reads TGCAGCGTTGACATGGCCGCCGGGGAGACCCAGTACTTC.